This T cell receptor (beta chain) came from a study of cytomegalovirus exposure and HLA in healthy donors. Study-wide findings and caveats: Earlier results showed most TCR beta V segments being productive about 87% or about 30% of the time. Cytomegalovirus association was listed for about 170 TCR beta chains.

Turning to this clone: Its target is unknown.

13 Jbeta primers and 60 Vbeta primers were used for the PCR. The data were produced by immunoSEQ multiplex PCR, yet TCRdb's version contains in-frame clones alone and is incomplete. The table has 150,000 to 200,000 clones, around 78% seen once. Specimen: PBMCs. The TCR comes from a woman aged 25 to 39 in good health and CMV-seropositive.

The CDR3 loop is CASSLVAGPDQPQHF. In nucleotides, the CDR3 is TGTGCCAGCAGCTTAGTTGCGGGGCCTGATCAGCCCCAGCATTTT. The genes are TRBV7-2 and TRBJ1-5; TRBD1 might be the D (5 bases). This CDR3 comprises 15 residues. Germline lookup yields CDR1 SGHTA and CDR2 FQGNSA. Trimming shortened V by 1 base and J by 5 bases, and 12 bases separated the two germline ends.